Listed below are T cell receptor beta chains from one sample, sequenced in a study of persistence of HIV-infected CD4 T cells. Produced via immunoSEQ multiplex PCR; TCRdb's table is partial and in-frame only. Of about 28,000 clones listed, about 80% are singletons. The antigens of these receptors remain unknown. This specimen consisted of CD4+ T cells sorted from PBMCs after roughly 19-hour stimulation, obtained from a patient who received antiretroviral therapy. The source of these receptors is an adult woman with HIV who was CMV-seropositive. CDR3s include the opening cysteine and the closing phenylalanine or tryptophan. The D gene is left open where the match is weak. Clone sizes are given selectively: once, few, many, or a class where the clone is expanded.

TRBD1	.	TRBV6-5	TRBJ2-3	CASSSRGQGGDTQYF	TGTGCCAGCAGTTCACGAGGACAGGGGGGAGATACGCAGTATTTT
.	once	TRBV3-1/TRBV3-2	TRBJ1-1	CASSQGGSNTEAFF	TGTGCCAGCAGCCAAGGAGGGTCGAACACTGAAGCTTTCTTT
.	.	TRBV30	TRBJ1-5	CAWSGQGNQPQHF	TGTGCCTGGAGTGGACAGGGCAATCAGCCCCAGCATTTT
.	.	TRBV11-3	TRBJ1-1	CASSLGPIGTEAFF	TGTGCCAGCAGCTTAGGGCCGATCGGGACTGAAGCTTTCTTT
.	once	TRBV5-6	TRBJ2-7	CASSFQGGNEQYF	TGTGCCAGCAGTTTCCAAGGGGGGAATGAGCAGTACTTC
.	.	TRBV3-1/TRBV3-2	TRBJ1-1	CASSRQQGFTEAFF	TGTGCCAGCAGCAGACAACAGGGATTCACTGAAGCTTTCTTT
TRBD1	.	TRBV18	TRBJ1-1	CASSPRPGQGNTEAFF	TGTGCCAGCTCACCTAGACCGGGACAGGGTAACACTGAAGCTTTCTTT
.	few	TRBV7-8	TRBJ1-2	CASSLEPTYGYTF	TGTGCCAGCAGCTTAGAGCCAACGTATGGCTACACCTTC
.	.	TRBV19	TRBJ1-5	CASSPTGQYSNQPQHF	TGTGCCAGTAGCCCCACCGGGCAATATAGCAATCAGCCCCAGCATTTT
.	.	TRBV21-1	TRBJ2-1	CASSRLKASGGRNNEQFF	TGTGCCAGCAGCCGTCTAAAAGCGAGCGGGGGGAGGAACAATGAGCAGTTCTTC
TRBD1	once	TRBV2	TRBJ1-2	CASRGQGVYGYTF	TGTGCCAGCAGAGGACAGGGGGTGTATGGCTACACCTTC
.	.	TRBV14	TRBJ2-3	CASSQEKARTDTQYF	TGTGCCAGCAGCCAAGAAAAGGCGCGGACAGATACGCAGTATTTT
.	.	TRBV4-1	TRBJ2-2	CASSQVFGTANTGELFF	TGCGCCAGCAGCCAAGTCTTTGGGACCGCGAACACCGGGGAGCTGTTTTTT
.	.	TRBV9	TRBJ2-1	CASSAAGLPYNEQFF	TGTGCCAGCAGCGCTGCGGGACTTCCCTACAATGAGCAGTTCTTC
.	.	TRBV7-2	TRBJ1-1	CASSLEGGNPSNTEAFF	TGTGCCAGCAGCTTAGAAGGAGGGAACCCCTCGAACACTGAAGCTTTCTTT
.	few	TRBV2	TRBJ1-5	CATSRDRYNQPQHF	TGTGCCACCAGCCGTGACAGATATAATCAGCCCCAGCATTTT
.	.	TRBV5-5	TRBJ1-3	CASSLARGSGNTIYF	TGTGCCAGCAGCTTGGCCAGGGGTTCTGGAAACACCATATATTTT
.	.	TRBV5-1	TRBJ2-2	CASHLGAANTGELFF	TGCGCCAGCCACCTGGGGGCCGCGAACACCGGGGAGCTGTTTTTT
.	.	TRBV18	TRBJ1-1	CASSPFQGGNTEAFF	TGTGCCAGCTCACCATTCCAGGGAGGAAACACTGAAGCTTTCTTT
.	once	TRBV7-6	TRBJ1-1	CASSLSRGFGSTEAFF	TGTGCCAGCAGCTTAAGTCGAGGGTTTGGAAGCACTGAAGCTTTCTTT
.	.	TRBV29-1	TRBJ2-1	CSVPSGLLSSYNEQFF	TGCAGCGTCCCATCGGGGTTGTTGAGCTCCTACAATGAGCAGTTCTTC
.	.	TRBV5-1	TRBJ1-1	CASSLQTGNTEAFF	TGCGCCAGCAGCTTACAGACAGGGAACACTGAAGCTTTCTTT
.	few	TRBV6-5	TRBJ1-1	CASSRDISPREAFF	TGTGCCAGCAGCCGGGACATCTCACCTCGGGAAGCTTTCTTT
.	.	TRBV5-1	TRBJ2-1	CASRQGIQQFF	TGCGCCAGCAGGCAGGGGATCCAGCAGTTCTTC
.	.	TRBV10-3	TRBJ1-2	CAIRGSKDYGYTF	TGTGCCATCAGGGGCAGTAAGGACTATGGCTACACCTTC
.	.	TRBV10-3	TRBJ1-2	CAISTPRGTDGYTF	TGTGCCATCAGTACACCTCGGGGGACGGATGGCTACACCTTC
.	.	TRBV24-1	TRBJ2-5	CATSEAQRRQETQYF	TGTGCCACCAGTGAGGCACAGCGGCGCCAAGAGACCCAGTACTTC
.	.	TRBV12-3/TRBV12-4	TRBJ1-5	CASTLGGQPQHF	TGTGCCAGCACTCTGGGGGGTCAGCCCCAGCATTTT
TRBD1	.	TRBV12-5	TRBJ1-1	CASGLGRGTFRGDTEAFF	TGTGCTAGTGGTTTGGGCAGGGGGACATTTCGAGGGGACACTGAAGCTTTCTTT
.	.	TRBV21-1	TRBJ1-5	CASSNEGQGSKLGNQPQHF	TGTGCCAGCAGCAATGAGGGACAGGGATCCAAACTCGGCAATCAGCCCCAGCATTTT
.	.	TRBV23-1	TRBJ1-2	CASSQSALNSRGYTF	TGCGCCAGCAGTCAATCTGCTCTAAACTCAAGGGGCTACACCTTC
TRBD1	.	TRBV5-5	TRBJ1-3	CASSLAGTGVSGNTIYF	TGTGCCAGCAGCTTGGCCGGGACAGGCGTTTCGGGAAACACCATATATTTT
.	.	TRBV10-3	TRBJ2-5	CAISESRVGETQYF	TGTGCCATCAGTGAGTCGAGGGTTGGGGAGACCCAGTACTTC
.	.	TRBV19	TRBJ1-2	CASSPGAHNGGYGYTF	TGTGCCAGTAGCCCAGGGGCCCACAATGGGGGATATGGCTACACCTTC
.	.	TRBV12-3/TRBV12-4	TRBJ1-1	CASSLGHSAFF	TGTGCCAGCAGCCTGGGACACTCGGCTTTCTTT
.	.	TRBV24-1	TRBJ2-3	CATSWGTSTDTQYF	TGTGCCACCAGTTGGGGAACTAGCACAGATACGCAGTATTTT
.	.	TRBV7-3	TRBJ1-1	CASSRRAGLREEAFF	TGTGCCAGCAGCAGGCGGGCAGGGCTCCGGGAGGAAGCTTTCTTT
.	.	TRBV6-1	TRBJ2-1	CASSEMAMWQFF	TGTGCCAGCAGTGAAATGGCTATGTGGCAGTTCTTC
.	.	TRBV6-5	TRBJ1-5	CASRLGGRPQHF	TGTGCCAGCCGCCTTGGGGGGAGGCCCCAGCATTTT
TRBD1	.	TRBV11-1	TRBJ1-1	CASSPYSGTGKAEAFF	TGTGCCAGCAGCCCCTACTCAGGGACAGGGAAAGCTGAAGCTTTCTTT
TRBD1	.	TRBV7-8	TRBJ2-7	CASSPAGTGTYEQYF	TGTGCCAGCAGCCCCGCCGGGACAGGGACCTACGAGCAGTACTTC
.	.	TRBV30	TRBJ2-3	CAWSRGTSTDTQYF	TGTGCCTGGAGTAGGGGTACTTCCACAGATACGCAGTATTTT
TRBD2	.	TRBV5-1	TRBJ2-4	CASSPLGGEKNIQYF	TGCGCCAGCAGCCCCCTCGGGGGGGAGAAAAACATTCAGTACTTC
.	few	TRBV5-5	TRBJ2-1	CASSLVKRVESSYNEQFF	TGTGCCAGCAGCTTGGTAAAGCGGGTCGAGAGCTCCTACAATGAGCAGTTCTTC
.	few	TRBV10-3	TRBJ1-6	CAISAGGAGRASSPLHF	TGTGCCATCAGTGCCGGGGGAGCGGGCAGGGCAAGCTCACCCCTCCACTTT
.	.	TRBV7-2	TRBJ2-3	CASSWLGLGDTQYF	TGTGCCAGCAGCTGGCTCGGGCTAGGAGATACGCAGTATTTT
TRBD1	.	TRBV3-1/TRBV3-2	TRBJ1-6	CASSPTGWNSPLHF	TGTGCCAGCAGCCCGACAGGGTGGAATTCACCCCTCCACTTT
.	.	TRBV5-1	TRBJ1-2	CASSPKGQNYGYTF	TGCGCCAGCAGCCCTAAGGGGCAAAACTATGGCTACACCTTC